This T cell receptor beta chain was sequenced in a study of shared clonotypes between healthy human individuals. CDR1 is SNHLY, CDR2 FYNNEI, per germline. This CDR3 has 16 residues. V was trimmed by 6 bases and J by 0 bases, leaving 16 bases between them. The genomic DNA of each subset was split evenly across several immunoSEQ plates. TCRdb's copy holds only in-frame clones and misses some; the assay was immunoSEQ multiplex PCR. The sample records about 1 million clones, about 76% being singletons. The sample was memory CD4+ T cells sorted from blood. Subset denoted: CD45RA-negative fraction. This receptor was identified in a young man in good health. The chain combines TRBV2 with TRBJ2-3; tentatively, D is TRBD1 or TRBD2 (6 bases each). The CDR3 nucleotides are TGTGCCAGCAGGGTCGGGGGCTTATGGAGCACAGATACGCAGTATTTT. This translates into CASRVGGLWSTDTQYF.